This is a list of T cell receptor beta chains from one sample in a study of blood T cell repertoires in COVID-19. Libraries were prepared by immunoSEQ multiplex PCR; TCRdb keeps only in-frame clonotypes and omits some of them. The data hold some 190,000 clones, with 70% to 90% observed a single time. The source material was peripheral blood. The receptors shown here come from a human donor with active or convalescent COVID-19. The donor label of this sample is uncertain. CDR3s include the opening cysteine and the closing phenylalanine or tryptophan. A D gene is named only where the DNA matches it firmly. Rows may omit the clone size; those that give it use once, few, many or a size class.

TRBV19,TRBJ1-2,NA,NA,CASTSVGRDGYTF,TGTGCCAGTACCTCAGTAGGGAGGGATGGCTACACCTTC
TRBV27,TRBJ1-2,TRBD1,NA,CASIHGWAGGYNYGYTF,TGTGCCAGCATCCATGGGTGGGCAGGGGGCTATAACTATGGCTACACCTTC
TRBV7-2,TRBJ2-3,NA,NA,CASSLYSDTQYF,TGTGCCAGCAGCTTATATTCGGATACGCAGTATTTT
TRBV5-1,TRBJ2-1,NA,NA,CASSFGGVTNEQFF,TGCGCCAGCAGCTTCGGCGGGGTTACCAATGAGCAGTTCTTC
TRBV18,TRBJ1-6,TRBD1,few,CASSPWTGAESPLHF,TGTGCCAGCTCACCGTGGACAGGGGCAGAATCACCCCTCCACTTT
TRBV21-1,TRBJ2-3,NA,once,CASSKSGTGARVTQYF,TGTGCCAGCAGCAAATCCGGGACAGGGGCCCGGGTGACGCAGTATTTT
TRBV19,TRBJ2-2,NA,NA,CASSTDFDGELFF,TGTGCCAGTAGTACGGACTTTGACGGGGAGCTGTTTTTT
TRBV6-5,TRBJ2-7,TRBD1,NA,CASSRGTGPTYEQYF,TGTGCCAGCAGCAGGGGGACAGGACCTACCTACGAGCAGTACTTC
TRBV7-9,TRBJ1-4,TRBD1,few,CASSLVGTADEKLFF,TGTGCCAGCAGCTTAGTAGGGACAGCGGATGAAAAACTGTTTTTT
TRBV12-5,TRBJ2-2,TRBD2,NA,CASGPLVSGSGGELFF,TGTGCTAGTGGTCCCCTGGTTAGCGGGAGTGGTGGGGAGCTGTTTTTT
TRBV9,TRBJ2-1,NA,NA,CASSVEGATYNEQFF,TGTGCCAGCAGCGTGGAGGGGGCGACCTACAATGAGCAGTTCTTC
TRBV27,TRBJ2-1,NA,NA,CASSLWGQNNEQFF,TGTGCCAGCAGTTTATGGGGACAAAACAATGAGCAGTTCTTC
TRBV27,TRBJ2-3,NA,NA,CASSQARPLSTDTQYF,TGTGCCAGCAGTCAAGCTCGTCCTCTTAGCACAGATACGCAGTATTTT
TRBV27,TRBJ2-6,NA,NA,CASSFGVSSFSGANVLTF,TGTGCCAGCAGTTTCGGGGTCTCCTCCTTTTCTGGGGCCAACGTCCTGACTTTC
TRBV10-1,TRBJ2-3,TRBD2,NA,CASSALTTGTRGSTDTQYF,TGCGCCAGCAGCGCGCTAACAACTGGGACTAGGGGGTCCACAGATACGCAGTATTTT
TRBV28,TRBJ1-2,TRBD1,NA,CASSGPGTGAGTRSYGYTF,TGTGCCAGCAGTGGTCCCGGGACAGGGGCGGGAACTAGGAGCTATGGCTACACCTTC
TRBV12-3/TRBV12-4,TRBJ1-5,NA,once,CASSLFYLQPQHF,TGTGCCAGCAGTCTCTTTTATTTGCAGCCCCAGCATTTT
TRBV10-3,TRBJ2-3,NA,NA,CAIRLRVRTDTQYF,TGTGCCATCAGGCTCAGGGTACGCACAGATACGCAGTATTTT
TRBV4-1,TRBJ2-7,NA,NA,CASSQDSGQKDEQYF,TGCGCCAGCAGCCAAGATTCCGGACAAAAGGACGAGCAGTACTTC
TRBV5-1,TRBJ1-1,TRBD1,few,CASSGSGTGGTEAFF,TGCGCCAGCAGCGGCTCGGGGACAGGGGGCACTGAAGCTTTCTTT
TRBV6-5,TRBJ2-5,TRBD1,NA,CASSTGGRETQYF,TGTGCCAGCAGTACAGGGGGCCGGGAGACCCAGTACTTC